This entry lists 11 T cell receptor beta chains sequenced from one sample in a study of cytomegalovirus exposure and HLA in healthy donors. Sequencing was performed with immunoSEQ multiplex PCR; in TCRdb, only in-frame clones are kept and a portion is missing. The sample includes 200,000 or so clones, about 89% of them seen just once. The sequenced material came from PBMCs. The receptors originated from a woman aged 18 to 35 in good health and CMV-seronegative.

J is TRBJ1-3 and V is TRBV7-8, with D tentatively TRBD1 (5 bases). Trimming took off 1 base at V and 0 bases at J, with 10 bases between the two ends. The CDR3 spans 16 residues. Germline V gene lookup returns CDR1 SGHVS and CDR2 FQNEAQ. CDR3 amino acids: CASSLEGGDSGNTIYF. The CDR3 region has the DNA TGTGCCAGCAGCTTAGAAGGAGGGGACTCTGGAAACACCATATATTTT.

The J gene is TRBJ1-1, the V gene TRBV19; 7 bases fit TRBD1. The CDR3 contains 16 residues. Germline CDR1 and CDR2: LNHDA and SQIVND (reference sequence). V lost 7 bases and J lost 0; bases outside the gene matches: 11. CDR3: CASIRQGTKMNTEAFF. The CDR3 DNA reads TGTGCCAGTATAAGACAGGGAACTAAGATGAACACTGAAGCTTTCTTT.

The chain uses TRBV27 and TRBJ2-7; perhaps TRBD2 as D (6 bases). This CDR3 is 17 amino acids long. V was clipped by 2 bases and J by 3 bases, with 20 bases between them. Germline-derived CDR1 and CDR2 are MNHEY and SMNVEV (reference sequence). The DNA for the CDR3 is TGTGCCAGCAGTTTAGTTCGGGGGACCTCAGAGGGCTACGAGCAGTACTTC. Its protein is CASSLVRGTSEGYEQYF.

This sequence joins TRBV18 and TRBJ1-1; TRBD1 is a possible D gene (5 bases). This CDR3 region has 16 residues. The V and J ends lost 4 bases and 3 bases respectively, with 18 bases between them. Per germline, CDR1 KGHSH and CDR2 LQKENI. The CDR3 sequence is CASSLGIQARDTEAFF. The CDR3 DNA sequence: TGTGCCAGCTCACTAGGGATACAGGCCCGAGACACTGAAGCTTTCTTT.

The chain links TRBV7-2 to TRBJ1-5; the D gene is possibly TRBD1 (6 bases). The CDR3 totals 16 residues. Germline V gene data show CDR1 as SGHTA and CDR2 as FQGNSA. The V end was cut by 4 bases, the J end by 3 bases, with 16 bases between. The CDR3 region has the DNA TGTGCCAGCAGCTCCTCTTTGAACAGGGCCAATCAGCCCCAGCATTTT. Translation gives CASSSSLNRANQPQHF.

The rearrangement joins TRBV4-2 to TRBJ1-3; D is unresolved. CDR1 is LGHNA and CDR2 is YNFKEQ in the germline V gene. The CDR3 length is 15 residues. V was clipped by 1 base and J by 0 bases, with 7 bases between them. CDR3 nucleotides: TGTGCCAGCAGCCAAGGGCGGAACTCTGGAAACACCATATATTTT. Its translation: CASSQGRNSGNTIYF.

The chain is built from TRBV2 and TRBJ2-1, with 7 bases identical to TRBD2. Germline V gene lookup returns CDR1 SNHLY and CDR2 FYNNEI. The CDR3 length is 13 residues. V lost 9 bases to trimming and J lost 0 bases; unmatched junction nucleotides: 2. The CDR3 DNA reads TGTGCCAGGGGGGACTACTCCTACAATGAGCAGTTCTTC. Amino acids: CARGDYSYNEQFF.

The chain is built from TRBV19 and TRBJ2-3; possible D gene TRBD2, 5 bases. Germline V gives CDR1 LNHDA, CDR2 SQIVND (reference sequence). V lost 1 base and J lost 0, with 8 bases in between. The CDR3 sequence is 15 residues long. CDR3 nucleotides: TGTGCCAGTAGTATAGGGACTTCTAGCACAGATACGCAGTATTTT. Amino acids: CASSIGTSSTDTQYF.

The rearrangement uses TRBV29-1 and TRBJ1-1; 8 positions match TRBD1. Germline loops: CDR1 SQVTM, CDR2 ANQGSEA. The CDR3 consists of 15 residues. The junction had 9 bases not matched to a gene; V was cut back by 4 bases and J by 2 bases. CDR3 nucleotides: TGCAGCGTTGGGGGGACAGGTGGAGGAAACACTGAAGCTTTCTTT. Protein: CSVGGTGGGNTEAFF.

The chain joins TRBV10-3 to TRBJ1-1; 7 nucleotides agree with TRBD1. V gave up 7 bases and J gave up 0 bases; unmatched junction bases: 5. Germline lookup yields CDR1 ENHRY and CDR2 SYGVKD. CDR3 length: 14 amino acids. The chain's CDR3 is CAIKRTGMNTEAFF. The CDR3 coding sequence is TGTGCCATCAAAAGGACAGGCATGAACACTGAAGCTTTCTTT.

The V gene is TRBV10-3, the J gene TRBJ2-2, with 7 bases aligning to TRBD2. CDR3 length equals 15 residues. CDR1 and CDR2 from the germline V gene are ENHRY and SYGVKD. J lost 3 bases, V lost 10 bases, and 11 bases had no gene match. CDR3 DNA: TGTGCCACTAGCTGGGAGGGGTGGGACACCGGGGAGCTGTTTTTT. As protein: CATSWEGWDTGELFF.